The clone carrying this TCR beta chain was found many times. Its antigen remains unidentified. This specimen comes from a study of neurological immune-mediated disorders. Whole-study results and caveats: Private repertoires in all groups were suggested by the absence of shared CDR3 amino acid sequences among expanded clones across subjects.

TCRdb called the 5' RACE reads again in MiXCR, with one record for every CDR3 protein. The data hold about 82,000 distinct CDR3 sequences, with approximately 2.8% observed a single time. CDR3 length: 16 residues. The germline V gene has CDR1 SSHAT and CDR2 FNYEAQ (reference sequence). Trimming pared 5 bases from V and 3 bases from J, leaving 14 bases between. The TCR was taken from a woman aged 30 to 39 with multiple sclerosis. The rearrangement uses TRBV7-7 and TRBJ2-6, with no clear D. Sequenced input: PBMCs. The CDR3 is CASSAQRLLGANVLTF. Written as DNA, the CDR3 is TGTGCCAGCAGCGCTCAAAGGTTACTTGGGGCCAACGTCCTGACTTTC. Complete variable domain (other parts from reference TRBV7-7 and TRBJ2-6): GAGVSQSPRYKVTKRGQDVTLRCDPISSHATLYWYQQALGQGPEFLTYFNYEAQPDKSGLPSDRFSAERPEGSISTLTIQRTEQRDSAMYRCASSAQRLLGANVLTFGAGSRLTVL.